This note documents a single T cell receptor (beta chain) sequence. No antigen is known for it. Clones were sequenced by immunoSEQ multiplex PCR, and TCRdb holds only the in-frame ones, with some missing. The sample yields around 150,000 clones, roughly 90% seen once. This sample stems from a study of T cell responses to AZD1222 COVID-19 vaccine. Per the germline V gene, CDR1 is KGHSH and CDR2 is LQKENI. J was trimmed by 4 bases and V by 2 bases; bases with no gene match: 5. The CDR3 consists of 15 residues. Findings and caveats of the study: Spike-specific TCR breadth and depth were elevated following two AZD1222 doses. There were vaccine-associated CD4 TCRs across spike, dominant at 160-218 and 743-854. Clonal diversity was possibly underestimated, and white British individuals and females predominated among donors.

This material consisted of peripheral blood, taken 28 days after the second AZD1222 dose. The clonotype was recovered from an adult who received the AZD1222 COVID-19 vaccine. The V gene is TRBV18, the J gene TRBJ2-7; TRBD2 matches at 10 bases. The CDR3 DNA is TGTGCCAGCTCACCAGGTTTAGCGGGAGGTTACGAGCAGTACTTC. Translating it yields CASSPGLAGGYEQYF.